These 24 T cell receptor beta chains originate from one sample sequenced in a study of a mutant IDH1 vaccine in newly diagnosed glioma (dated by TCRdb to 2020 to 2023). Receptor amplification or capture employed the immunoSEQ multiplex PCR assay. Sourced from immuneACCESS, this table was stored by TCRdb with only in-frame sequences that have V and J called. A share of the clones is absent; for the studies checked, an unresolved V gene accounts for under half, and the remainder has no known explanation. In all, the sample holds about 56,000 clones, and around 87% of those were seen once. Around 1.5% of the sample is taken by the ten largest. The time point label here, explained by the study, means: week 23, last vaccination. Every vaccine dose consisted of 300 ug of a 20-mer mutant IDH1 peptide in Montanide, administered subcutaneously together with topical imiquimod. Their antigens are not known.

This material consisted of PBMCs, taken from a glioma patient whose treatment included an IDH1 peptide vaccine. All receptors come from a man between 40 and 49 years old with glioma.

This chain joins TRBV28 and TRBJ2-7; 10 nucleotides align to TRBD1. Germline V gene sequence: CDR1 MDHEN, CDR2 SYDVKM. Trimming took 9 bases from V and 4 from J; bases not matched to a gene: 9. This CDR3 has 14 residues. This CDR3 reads CASGTGAHSYEQYF. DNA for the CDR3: TGTGCCAGTGGGACAGGGGCCCACTCTTACGAGCAGTACTTC.

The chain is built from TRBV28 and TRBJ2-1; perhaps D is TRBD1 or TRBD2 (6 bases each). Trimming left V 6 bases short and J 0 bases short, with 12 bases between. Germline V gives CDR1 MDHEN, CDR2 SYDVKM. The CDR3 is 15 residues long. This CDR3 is CASSLGGGSYNEQFF. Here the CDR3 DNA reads TGTGCCAGCAGCCTTGGAGGGGGCTCCTACAATGAGCAGTTCTTC.

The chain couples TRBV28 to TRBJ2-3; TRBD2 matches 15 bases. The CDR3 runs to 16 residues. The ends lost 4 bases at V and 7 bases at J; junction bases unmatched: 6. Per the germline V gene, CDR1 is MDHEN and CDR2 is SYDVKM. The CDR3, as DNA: TGTGCCAGCAGTTCGTGGACTAGCGGGAGGGTAAATACGCAGTATTTT. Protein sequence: CASSSWTSGRVNTQYF.

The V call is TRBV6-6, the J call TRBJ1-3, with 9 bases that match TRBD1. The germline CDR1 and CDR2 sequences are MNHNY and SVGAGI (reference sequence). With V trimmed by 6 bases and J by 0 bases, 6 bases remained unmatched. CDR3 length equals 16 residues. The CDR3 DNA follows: TGTGCCAGCAGCGGGACAGGGATAAGCTCTGGAAACACCATATATTTT. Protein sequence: CASSGTGISSGNTIYF.

The CDR3 DNA reads as TGTGCCAGCAGCTTAGGAGGGACAGGGACGAGGGGCTACACCTTC. Translating it yields CASSLGGTGTRGYTF. The genes are TRBV13 and TRBJ1-2; 9 positions match TRBD1. The CDR3 consists of 15 residues. Germline V lookup: CDR1 PRHDT, CDR2 FYEKMQ (reference sequence). V lost 0 bases to trimming and J lost 8 bases; unmatched junction nucleotides: 7.

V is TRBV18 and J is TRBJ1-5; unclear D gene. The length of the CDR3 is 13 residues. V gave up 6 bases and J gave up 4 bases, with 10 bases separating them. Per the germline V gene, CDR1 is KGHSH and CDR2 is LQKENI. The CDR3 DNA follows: TGTGCCAGCTCGGAGGCAGAAAATCAGCCCCAGCATTTT. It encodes CASSEAENQPQHF.

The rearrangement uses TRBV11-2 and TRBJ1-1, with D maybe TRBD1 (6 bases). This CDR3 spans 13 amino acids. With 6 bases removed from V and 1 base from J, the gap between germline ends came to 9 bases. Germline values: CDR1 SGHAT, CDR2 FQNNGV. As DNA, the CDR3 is TGTGCCAGCAGACGCAGGGGGAACACTGAAGCTTTCTTT. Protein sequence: CASRRRGNTEAFF.

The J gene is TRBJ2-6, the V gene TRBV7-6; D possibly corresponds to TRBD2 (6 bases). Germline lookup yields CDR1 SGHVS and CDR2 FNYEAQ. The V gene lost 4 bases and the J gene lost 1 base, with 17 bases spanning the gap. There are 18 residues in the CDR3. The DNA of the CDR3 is TGTGCCAGCAGCTCCCTGATGGGGGGATCTTCTGGGGCCAACGTCCTGACTTTC. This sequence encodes CASSSLMGGSSGANVLTF.

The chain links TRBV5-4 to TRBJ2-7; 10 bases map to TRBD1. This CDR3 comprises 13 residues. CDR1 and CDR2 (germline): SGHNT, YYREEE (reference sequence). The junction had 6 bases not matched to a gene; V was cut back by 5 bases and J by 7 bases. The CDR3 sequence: CASSRQGAQEQYF. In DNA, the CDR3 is TGTGCCAGCAGTAGACAGGGGGCGCAAGAGCAGTACTTC.

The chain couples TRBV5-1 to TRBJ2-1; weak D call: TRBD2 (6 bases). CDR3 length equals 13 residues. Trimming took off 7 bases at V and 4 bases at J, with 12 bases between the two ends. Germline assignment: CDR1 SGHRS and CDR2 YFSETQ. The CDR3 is CASRGAGYNEQFF. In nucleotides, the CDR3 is TGCGCCAGCCGAGGGGCGGGGTACAATGAGCAGTTCTTC.

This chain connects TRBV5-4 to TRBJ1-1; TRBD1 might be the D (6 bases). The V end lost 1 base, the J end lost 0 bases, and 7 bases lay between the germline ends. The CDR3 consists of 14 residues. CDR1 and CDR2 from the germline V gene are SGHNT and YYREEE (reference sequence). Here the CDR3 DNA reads TGTGCCAGCAGCTTGACAGGGCTGAACACTGAAGCTTTCTTT. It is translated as CASSLTGLNTEAFF. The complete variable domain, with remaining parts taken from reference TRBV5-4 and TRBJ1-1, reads ETGVTQSPTHLIKTRGQQVTLRCSSQSGHNTVSWYQQALGQGPQFIFQYYREEENGRGNFPPRFSGLQFPNYSSELNVNALELDDSALYLCASSLTGLNTEAFFGQGTRLTVV.

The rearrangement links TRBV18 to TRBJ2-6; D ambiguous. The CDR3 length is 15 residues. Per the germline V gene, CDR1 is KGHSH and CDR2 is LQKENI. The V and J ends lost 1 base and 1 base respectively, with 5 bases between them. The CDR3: CASSPQGSGANVLTF. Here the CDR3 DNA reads TGTGCCAGCTCACCACAGGGTTCTGGGGCCAACGTCCTGACTTTC.

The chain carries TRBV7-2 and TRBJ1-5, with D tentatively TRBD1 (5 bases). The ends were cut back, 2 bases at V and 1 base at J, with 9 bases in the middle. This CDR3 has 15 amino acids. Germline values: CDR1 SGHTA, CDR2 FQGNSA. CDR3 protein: CASSLNRDSNQPQHF. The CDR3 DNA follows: TGTGCCAGCAGCTTAAATAGGGACAGCAATCAGCCCCAGCATTTT.

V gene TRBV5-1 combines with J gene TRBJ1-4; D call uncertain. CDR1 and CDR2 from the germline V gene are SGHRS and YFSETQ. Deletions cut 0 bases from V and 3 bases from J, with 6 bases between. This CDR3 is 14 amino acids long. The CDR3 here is CASSLGSANEKLFF. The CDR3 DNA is TGCGCCAGCAGCTTGGGGTCGGCTAATGAAAAACTGTTTTTT.

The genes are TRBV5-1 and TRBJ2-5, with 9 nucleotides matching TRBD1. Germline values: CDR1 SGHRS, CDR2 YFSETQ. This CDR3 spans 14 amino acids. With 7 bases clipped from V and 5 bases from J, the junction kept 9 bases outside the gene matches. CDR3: CASGGGQGGETQYF. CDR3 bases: TGCGCCAGCGGAGGGGGACAGGGTGGGGAGACCCAGTACTTC.

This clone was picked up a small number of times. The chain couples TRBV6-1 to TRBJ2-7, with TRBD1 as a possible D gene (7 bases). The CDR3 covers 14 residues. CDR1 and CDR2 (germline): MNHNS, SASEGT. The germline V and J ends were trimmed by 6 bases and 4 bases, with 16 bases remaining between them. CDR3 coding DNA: TGTGCCAGCAGCGCGGGACAGATTTCTTACGAGCAGTACTTC. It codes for CASSAGQISYEQYF.

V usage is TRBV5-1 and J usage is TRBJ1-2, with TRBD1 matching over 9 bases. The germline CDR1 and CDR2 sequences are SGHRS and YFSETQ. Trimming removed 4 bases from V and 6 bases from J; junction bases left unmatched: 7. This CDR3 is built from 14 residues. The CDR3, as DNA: TGCGCCAGCAGCGGGTGGGGGACAGGGAATGGCTACACCTTC. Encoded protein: CASSGWGTGNGYTF.

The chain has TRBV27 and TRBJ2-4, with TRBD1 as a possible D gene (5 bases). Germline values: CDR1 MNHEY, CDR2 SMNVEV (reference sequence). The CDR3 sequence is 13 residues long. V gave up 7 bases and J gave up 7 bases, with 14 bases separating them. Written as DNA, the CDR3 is TGTGCCAGCACCAGCTCCCCAGGGAACATTCAGTACTTC. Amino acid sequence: CASTSSPGNIQYF.

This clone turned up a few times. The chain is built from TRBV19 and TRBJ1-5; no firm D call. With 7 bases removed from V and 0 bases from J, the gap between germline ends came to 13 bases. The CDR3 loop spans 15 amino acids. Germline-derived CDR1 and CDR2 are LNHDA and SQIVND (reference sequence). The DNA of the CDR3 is TGTGCCAGTACCCCGAGACGGGATAGCAATCAGCCCCAGCATTTT. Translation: CASTPRRDSNQPQHF. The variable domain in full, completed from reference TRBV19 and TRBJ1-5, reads DGGITQSPKYLFRKEGQNVTLSCEQNLNHDAMYWYRQDPGQGLRLIYYSQIVNDFQKGDIAEGYSVSREKKESFPLTVTSAQKNPTAFYLCASTPRRDSNQPQHFGDGTRLSIL.

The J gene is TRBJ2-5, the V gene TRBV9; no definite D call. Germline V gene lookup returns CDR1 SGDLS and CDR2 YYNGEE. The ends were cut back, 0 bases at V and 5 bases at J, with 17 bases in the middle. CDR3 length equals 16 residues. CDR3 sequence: CASSVGKAAGWETQYF. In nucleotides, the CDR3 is TGTGCCAGCAGCGTAGGAAAGGCGGCCGGGTGGGAGACCCAGTACTTC.

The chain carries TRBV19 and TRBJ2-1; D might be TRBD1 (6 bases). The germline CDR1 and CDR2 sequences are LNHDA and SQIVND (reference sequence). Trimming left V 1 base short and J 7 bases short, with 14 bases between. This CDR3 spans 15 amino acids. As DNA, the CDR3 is TGTGCCAGTAGTATAGGGCCAGGGGATGCGAATGAGCAGTTCTTC. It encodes CASSIGPGDANEQFF. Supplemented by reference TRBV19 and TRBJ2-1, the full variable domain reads DGGITQSPKYLFRKEGQNVTLSCEQNLNHDAMYWYRQDPGQGLRLIYYSQIVNDFQKGDIAEGYSVSREKKESFPLTVTSAQKNPTAFYLCASSIGPGDANEQFFGPGTRLTVL.

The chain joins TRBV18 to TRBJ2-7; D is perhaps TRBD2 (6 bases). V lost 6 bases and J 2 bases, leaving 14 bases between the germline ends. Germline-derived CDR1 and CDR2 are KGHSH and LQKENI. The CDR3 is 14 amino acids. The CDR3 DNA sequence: TGTGCCAGCTCCCTTAGTAGCGGTGCCTACGAGCAGTACTTC. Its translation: CASSLSSGAYEQYF. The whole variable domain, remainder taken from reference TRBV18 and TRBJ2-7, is NAGVMQNPRHLVRRRGQEARLRCSPMKGHSHVYWYRQLPEEGLKFMVYLQKENIIDESGMPKERFSAEFPKEGPSILRIQQVVRGDSAAYFCASSLSSGAYEQYFGPGTRLTVT.

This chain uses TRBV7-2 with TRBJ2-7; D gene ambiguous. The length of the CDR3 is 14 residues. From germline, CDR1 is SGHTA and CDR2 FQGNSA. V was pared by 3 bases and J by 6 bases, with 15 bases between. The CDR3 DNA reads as TGTGCCAGCAGCTTTGCCCCGGATGGCATCGAGCAGTACTTC. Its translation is CASSFAPDGIEQYF.

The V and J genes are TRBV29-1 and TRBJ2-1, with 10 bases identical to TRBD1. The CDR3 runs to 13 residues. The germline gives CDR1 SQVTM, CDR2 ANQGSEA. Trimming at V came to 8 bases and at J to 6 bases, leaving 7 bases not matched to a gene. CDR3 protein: CSYDRGRSNEQFF. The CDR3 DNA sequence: TGCAGCTATGACAGGGGGCGAAGCAATGAGCAGTTCTTC.